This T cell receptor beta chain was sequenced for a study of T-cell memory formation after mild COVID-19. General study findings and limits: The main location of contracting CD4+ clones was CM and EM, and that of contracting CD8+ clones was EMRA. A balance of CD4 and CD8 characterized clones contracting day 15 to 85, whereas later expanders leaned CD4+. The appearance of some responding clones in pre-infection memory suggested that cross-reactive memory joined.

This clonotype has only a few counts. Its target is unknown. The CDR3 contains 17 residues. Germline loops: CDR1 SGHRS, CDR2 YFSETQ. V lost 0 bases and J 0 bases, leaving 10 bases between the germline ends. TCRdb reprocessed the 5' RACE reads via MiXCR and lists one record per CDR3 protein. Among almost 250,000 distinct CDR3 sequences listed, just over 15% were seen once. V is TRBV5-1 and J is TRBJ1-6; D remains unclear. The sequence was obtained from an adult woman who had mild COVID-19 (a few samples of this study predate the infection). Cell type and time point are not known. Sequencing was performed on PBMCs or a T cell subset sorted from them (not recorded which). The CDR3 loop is CASSLEVESSYNSPLHF. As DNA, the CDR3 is TGCGCCAGCAGCTTGGAGGTGGAGAGCTCCTATAATTCACCCCTCCACTTT.